A single sample is the source of the 11 T cell receptor beta chains below, sequenced in a study of T-cell reconstitution after alpha-beta-depleted transplantation in children. Preparing the TCRbeta library involved the use of unique molecular identifiers. TCRdb independently ran MiXCR on the PCR reads; one entry per CDR3 protein. The repertoire consists of over 400,000 distinct CDR3 sequences, with about an eighth occurring once and the leading ten covering over 5.5%. The sequenced sample was PBMCs from the stem cell graft donor, obtained from the stem cell graft. All receptors derive from a human donor who donated a stem cell graft to a child with combined immunodeficiency.

In this sample, this clonotype turned up many times. The chain combines TRBV21-1 with TRBJ2-7; TRBD1, the table's D call, was not compared with the DNA. TRBV21-1 is noted as a pseudogene. The CDR3 extends over 13 amino acids. The CDR3 nucleotides read TGTGCCAGCACCCCTGCGAGGGAATGCGAGCAGTACTTC. Translating gives CASTPARECEQYF.

The table lists this clonotype with a count of one. V gene TRBV5-6 combines with J gene TRBJ1-2; D unclear. Germline-derived CDR1 and CDR2 are SGHDT and YYEEEE. This CDR3 is built from 12 residues. V was trimmed by 1 base and J by 4 bases, leaving 5 bases between them. The CDR3 spells CASSLPVYGYTF. The CDR3 DNA reads as TGTGCCAGCAGCTTGCCGGTCTATGGCTACACCTTC.

This clonotype was detected a few times. The rearrangement uses TRBV20-1 and TRBJ2-1; D may be TRBD1 or TRBD2 (7 bases each). V dropped 0 bases and J dropped 7 bases, with 16 bases sitting between them. The CDR3 length is 15 residues. The germline gives CDR1 DFQATT, CDR2 SNEGSKA (reference sequence). The CDR3 protein is CSARDARGGRNEQFF. CDR3 DNA sequence: TGCAGTGCTAGAGATGCCAGGGGGGGAAGAAATGAGCAGTTCTTC.

This clonotype was recorded a few times. The V and J genes are TRBV2 and TRBJ1-2, with a weak D call TRBD1 (5 bases). The V and J ends lost 6 bases and 4 bases respectively, with 15 bases between them. CDR1 is SNHLY, CDR2 FYNNEI, per germline. The CDR3 totals 14 residues. In DNA form, the CDR3 reads TGTGCCAGCAGCCCTTACGGGGGGTCCTATGGCTACACCTTC. This translates into CASSPYGGSYGYTF.

There are a few counts of this clonotype. The chain employs TRBV3-1 and TRBJ2-5, with 7 nucleotides matching TRBD2. The CDR3 spans 19 residues. J gave up 2 bases and V 1 base, and 16 bases lay outside the gene matches. Looked up from germline, CDR1 is LGHDT and CDR2 is YNNKEL (reference sequence). The CDR3 DNA sequence: TGTGCCAGCAGCCAAGGGCGGTTAGGGCTAGCGGCGGAACAAGAGACCCAGTACTTC. Translating gives CASSQGRLGLAAEQETQYF.

This clonotype was picked up many times. The J gene is TRBJ2-7, the V gene TRBV5-1; TRBD1 matches 7 bases. The CDR3 length is 13 residues. In germline, CDR1 is SGHRS, CDR2 YFSETQ. V was pared by 7 bases and J by 3 bases, with 7 bases of the junction left unmatched. The CDR3, as DNA: TGCGCCAGCGGCAGACAGGGCTACTACGAGCAGTACTTC. Its protein is CASGRQGYYEQYF. Combining the CDR3 with reference TRBV5-1 and TRBJ2-7 gives the whole variable domain KAGVTQTPRYLIKTRGQQVTLSCSPISGHRSVSWYQQTPGQGLQFLFEYFSETQRNKGNFPGRFSGRQFSNSRSEMNVSTLELGDSALYLCASGRQGYYEQYFGPGTRLTVT.

The chain couples TRBV12-3 or TRBV12-4 to TRBJ1-4; TRBD1 might be the D (5 bases). V lost 2 bases and J lost 0, with 16 bases in between. The CDR3 consists of 18 residues. Written as DNA, the CDR3 is TGTGCCAGCAGTTTACGGCGGGACCCCTTTGCAACTAATGAAAAACTGTTTTTT. Protein sequence: CASSLRRDPFATNEKLFF.

This clonotype was counted between two and nine times. The chain recombines TRBV4-1 with TRBJ2-1, with D tentatively TRBD2 (6 bases). The CDR3 loop spans 16 amino acids. The V gene lost 1 base and the J gene lost 3 bases, with 13 bases spanning the gap. From germline, CDR1 is MGHRA and CDR2 YSYEKL. The CDR3 loop reads CASSQVYGSDYNEQFF. Here the CDR3 DNA reads TGCGCCAGCAGCCAAGTATACGGGAGTGACTACAATGAGCAGTTCTTC.

This clonotype was detected many times. The chain links TRBV28 to TRBJ2-1; D is undetermined. The CDR3 is 13 amino acids. Looked up from germline, CDR1 is MDHEN and CDR2 is SYDVKM. Trimming shortened V by 6 bases and J by 9 bases, and 15 bases separated the two germline ends. The CDR3 protein is CASSLRYRFEQFF. DNA for the CDR3: TGTGCCAGCAGCCTACGCTACCGGTTTGAGCAGTTCTTC.

The table lists this clonotype with a few counts. The chain couples TRBV3-1 to TRBJ2-3; D is ambiguous. The CDR3 spans 16 residues. Germline assignment: CDR1 LGHDT and CDR2 YNNKEL (reference sequence). The V gene lost 1 base and the J gene lost 2 bases, with 13 bases spanning the gap. The CDR3 loop reads CASSQGWRRDTDTQYF. CDR3 nucleotide sequence: TGTGCCAGCAGCCAAGGATGGCGCCGTGACACAGATACGCAGTATTTT.

The sample holds a few counts of this clonotype. The chain uses TRBV20-1 and TRBJ2-7; TRBD2 agrees at 8 bases. Germline CDR1 and CDR2: DFQATT and SNEGSKA (reference sequence). The CDR3 runs 14 residues. The V segment lost 3 bases and the J segment 13 bases; nucleotides outside the gene matches: 17. CDR3 amino acids: CSASIAGGHHNSYF. The CDR3, as DNA: TGCAGTGCTAGCATCGCGGGGGGACACCATAACTCATACTTC.